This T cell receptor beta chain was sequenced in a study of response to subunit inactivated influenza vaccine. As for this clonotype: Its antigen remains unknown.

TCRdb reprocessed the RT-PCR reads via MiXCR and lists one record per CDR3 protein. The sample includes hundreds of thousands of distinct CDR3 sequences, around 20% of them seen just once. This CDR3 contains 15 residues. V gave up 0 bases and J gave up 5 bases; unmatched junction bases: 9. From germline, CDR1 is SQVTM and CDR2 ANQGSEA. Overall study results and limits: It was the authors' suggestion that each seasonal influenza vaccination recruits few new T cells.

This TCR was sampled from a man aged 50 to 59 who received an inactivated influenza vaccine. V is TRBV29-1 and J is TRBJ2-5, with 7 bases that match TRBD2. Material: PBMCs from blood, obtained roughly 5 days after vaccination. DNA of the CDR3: TGCAGCGTTGAAGAGCTCGGGGGGTTGGGCGAGACCCAGTACTTC. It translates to CSVEELGGLGETQYF.